This T cell receptor (beta chain) was sequenced in a study of T cells in Graves' hyperthyroidism and ophthalmopathy. This clonotype was seen at least ten times. Amplification yielded TCR beta CDR3 regions, with RNA transcripts as the source. During a first-round RT-PCR of the TCR CDR3, the HTBI primer set was used. TCRdb itself ran the multiplex PCR reads through MiXCR, one entry per CDR3 protein. The sample records about 260,000 distinct CDR3 sequences, 16% being singletons. Trimming removed 0 bases at V and 5 bases at J, with 10 bases between. Looked up from germline, CDR1 is MNHEY and CDR2 is SVGEGT. This CDR3 spans 14 amino acids.

The chain joins TRBV6-2 or TRBV6-3 to TRBJ1-1; TRBD1 is a possible D gene (5 bases). The TCR sequence derives from a young woman with Graves' ophthalmopathy. Input material: blood. CDR3 nucleotide sequence: TGTGCCAGCAGTTACTCGGGGGGAGAGACTGAAGCTTTCTTT. This encodes CASSYSGGETEAFF.